The 17 T cell receptor beta chains given below trace back to one sample, sequenced in a study of T cell responses to AZD1222 COVID-19 vaccine. Assay: immunoSEQ multiplex PCR; the TCRdb copy retains only in-frame clones and omits some. The repertoire holds approximately 150,000 clones, with around 90% as singletons. The sample consisted of peripheral blood, taken 28 days after the second AZD1222 dose. These receptors all come from an adult who received the AZD1222 COVID-19 vaccine.

This clone was recorded once. The rearrangement uses TRBV2 and TRBJ2-4; TRBD2 matches 11 bases. The ends lost 4 bases at V and 2 bases at J; junction bases unmatched: 13. The length of the CDR3 is 19 residues. CDR1 SNHLY and CDR2 FYNNEI come from the germline V gene. CDR3: CASSGGIAGGPLPKNIQYF. The CDR3 DNA sequence: TGTGCCAGCAGTGGAGGAATAGCGGGAGGGCCGTTGCCCAAAAACATTCAGTACTTC.

The V and J genes are TRBV4-3 and TRBJ2-7; TRBD2 matches at 7 bases. The CDR3 consists of 15 residues. Germline loops: CDR1 LGHNA, CDR2 YSLEER. Losses at the gene ends were 1 base for V and 2 bases for J; bases not matched to a gene: 5. CDR3: CASSQASSGPYEQYF. CDR3 in DNA: TGCGCCAGCAGCCAAGCGTCTAGCGGCCCCTACGAGCAGTACTTC.

CDR3 bases: TGTGCCAGCAGTTTAAACGTGGGTTTGGAGGGCTACACCTTC. Translation: CASSLNVGLEGYTF. J is TRBJ1-2 and V is TRBV27; D uncertain. This CDR3 contains 14 residues. Germline V lookup: CDR1 MNHEY, CDR2 SMNVEV (reference sequence). The V gene lost 2 bases and the J gene lost 8 bases, with 15 bases spanning the gap.

V and J are TRBV29-1 and TRBJ1-2; tentative D call: TRBD1 (6 bases). Germline values: CDR1 SQVTM, CDR2 ANQGSEA. There are 11 residues in the CDR3. The V gene lost 2 bases and the J gene lost 13 bases, with 14 bases spanning the gap. The CDR3 sequence: CSVERGLLSTF. The CDR3 DNA reads as TGCAGCGTTGAACGGGGGCTGCTCAGCACCTTC.

This chain joins TRBV5-6 and TRBJ2-5; 7 bases match TRBD1. V lost 4 bases and J lost 9; bases outside the gene matches: 9. CDR3 size: 13 residues. The germline gives CDR1 SGHDT, CDR2 YYEEEE. The CDR3 DNA sequence: TGTGCCAGCAGCATCGGACAGGCCAAGGCCCAGTACTTC. Residues: CASSIGQAKAQYF.

This clone was picked up a small number of times. V is TRBV23-1 and J is TRBJ1-1; D is possibly TRBD1 (6 bases). TRBV23-1 is an ORF, and what it does is uncertain. CDR3 length: 16 residues. V dropped 4 bases and J dropped 3 bases, with 18 bases sitting between them. In DNA, the CDR3 is TGCGCCAGCAGTCCAAGAGGGACAAAGTCGGACACTGAAGCTTTCTTT. Its protein is CASSPRGTKSDTEAFF.

The rearrangement links TRBV19 to TRBJ1-1; D perhaps matches TRBD1 (5 bases). CDR1 is LNHDA, CDR2 SQIVND, per germline (reference sequence). The V end was cut by 3 bases, the J end by 7 bases, with 9 bases between. The CDR3 has 12 amino acids. CDR3 sequence reads: CASSIFGGEAFF. CDR3 sequence (DNA): TGTGCCAGTAGTATCTTCGGGGGTGAAGCTTTCTTT.

This chain joins TRBV12-3 or TRBV12-4 and TRBJ2-1; D is perhaps TRBD1 (6 bases). V lost 7 bases and J lost 5, with 12 bases in between. The CDR3 has 13 amino acids. The CDR3 region has the DNA TGTGCCAGCAAGCTGGACAGCAACAATGAGCAGTTCTTC. Translated: CASKLDSNNEQFF.

The sample holds a few counts of this clone. The rearrangement uses TRBV6-2 or TRBV6-3 and TRBJ1-2; TRBD1 matches 7 bases. Germline CDR1 and CDR2: MNHEY and SVGEGT. The CDR3 has 15 residues. V was clipped by 2 bases and J by 8 bases; unmatched bases: 11. This CDR3 is CASSYSPDRVPGYTF. The CDR3 coding sequence is TGTGCCAGCAGTTACAGCCCTGACAGGGTACCGGGCTACACCTTC.

This clone was counted only a few times. V is TRBV19 and J is TRBJ1-1; possible D gene TRBD1, 6 bases. This CDR3 is 17 amino acids long. V was trimmed by 0 bases and J by 4 bases, leaving 18 bases between them. The V gene's germline CDR1 is LNHDA and CDR2 SQIVND (reference sequence). This chain's CDR3 is CASSIEIAVTGGTEAFF. The DNA for the CDR3 is TGTGCCAGTAGTATAGAGATCGCTGTGACAGGAGGCACTGAAGCTTTCTTT.

This clone was seen only once. The chain carries TRBV24-1 and TRBJ1-2; D is unclear. Germline V gives CDR1 KGHDR, CDR2 SFDVKD. V was trimmed by 5 bases and J by 8 bases, leaving 8 bases between them. This CDR3 has 11 amino acids. The chain's CDR3 is CATSGQEGYTF. The CDR3 DNA is TGTGCCACCAGTGGCCAGGAAGGCTACACCTTC.

This rearrangement joins TRBV24-1 to TRBJ2-7; D may be TRBD2 (5 bases). CDR1 and CDR2 from the germline V gene are KGHDR and SFDVKD. This CDR3 comprises 13 residues. The germline V and J ends were trimmed by 3 bases and 3 bases, with 8 bases remaining between them. Here the CDR3 DNA reads TGTGCCACCAGTGATGGGCGGGTCTACGAGCAGTACTTC. Translating it yields CATSDGRVYEQYF.

This chain joins TRBV4-3 and TRBJ2-3, with 9 nucleotides matching TRBD1. The germline CDR1 and CDR2 sequences are LGHNA and YSLEER. V lost 1 base to trimming and J lost 2 bases; unmatched junction nucleotides: 1. CDR3 length equals 15 residues. CDR3 amino acids: CASSQGTGDTDTQYF. The DNA for the CDR3 is TGCGCCAGCAGCCAAGGGACAGGGGACACAGATACGCAGTATTTT.

This chain connects TRBV28 to TRBJ1-3; maybe TRBD1 (6 bases). This CDR3 comprises 13 residues. Between the trimmed V and J ends, which lost 1 base and 7 bases, there was a span of 8 bases. CDR1 is MDHEN and CDR2 is SYDVKM in the germline V gene. CDR3 sequence: CASSLSGVNTIYF. DNA of the CDR3: TGTGCCAGCAGTTTATCAGGGGTTAACACCATATATTTT.

The genes are TRBV7-3 and TRBJ2-3, with a weak D call TRBD2 (6 bases). Germline V gives CDR1 SGHTA, CDR2 FQGTGA. This CDR3 comprises 14 residues. V lost 3 bases and J 3 bases, leaving 10 bases between the germline ends. CDR3 bases: TGTGCCAGCAGCTTCTCGACTAGAACAGATACGCAGTATTTT. Translation gives CASSFSTRTDTQYF.

This chain uses TRBV27 with TRBJ2-7, with a possible D match to TRBD2 (5 bases). The V gene's germline CDR1 is MNHEY and CDR2 SMNVEV (reference sequence). The CDR3 loop spans 15 amino acids. Trimming left V 8 bases short and J 0 bases short, with 17 bases between. The CDR3, as DNA: TGTGCCAGCCGGGGTGGGTTAGCGCCCTCCTACGAGCAGTACTTC. Protein sequence: CASRGGLAPSYEQYF.

The chain links TRBV25-1 to TRBJ1-5, with 7 bases that match TRBD1. V was clipped by 4 bases and J by 2 bases; unmatched bases: 8. Germline loops: CDR1 MGHDK, CDR2 SYGVNS. The CDR3 has 16 residues. CDR3: CASSGVAGGGNQPQHF. CDR3 coding DNA: TGTGCCAGCAGTGGAGTGGCAGGGGGGGGCAATCAGCCCCAGCATTTT. Drawing the rest from reference TRBV25-1 and TRBJ1-5, the complete variable domain is EADIYQTPRYLVIGTGKKITLECSQTMGHDKMYWYQQDPGMELHLIHYSYGVNSTEKGDLSSESTVSRIRTEHFPLTLESARPSHTSQYLCASSGVAGGGNQPQHFGDGTRLSIL.